This passage covers 5 T cell receptor beta chains from one sample sequenced in a study of cytomegalovirus exposure and HLA in healthy donors. It was with 60 Vbeta and 13 Jbeta primers that the PCR ran. This table comes from immunoSEQ multiplex PCR, and its TCRdb copy is limited to in-frame clones, with some not included. The sample records about 160,000 clones, 75% to 90% being singletons. The specimen was PBMCs. These receptors all stem from a girl aged 2 to 10 in good health and CMV-seropositive.

CDR3 region: CAWSVSWMAASGNTIYF. The CDR3 bases are TGTGCCTGGAGTGTTAGTTGGATGGCGGCCTCTGGAAACACCATATATTTT. The chain recombines TRBV30 with TRBJ1-3, with unresolved D. The V and J ends lost 0 bases and 0 bases respectively, with 15 bases between them. This CDR3 has 17 amino acids. Germline V lookup: CDR1 GTSNPN, CDR2 SVGIG (reference sequence).

This clone was found a few times. The chain uses TRBV5-1 and TRBJ1-1, with a tentative D call TRBD1 (5 bases). The CDR3 has 13 residues. Germline CDR1 is SGHRS and CDR2 is YFSETQ. V was pared by 2 bases and J by 7 bases, with 12 bases between. The CDR3 sequence is CASSLTGTIEAFF. The CDR3 coding sequence is TGCGCCAGCAGCTTAACCGGGACTATTGAAGCTTTCTTT. The full variable domain, with the rest looked up from reference TRBV5-1 and TRBJ1-1, is KAGVTQTPRYLIKTRGQQVTLSCSPISGHRSVSWYQQTPGQGLQFLFEYFSETQRNKGNFPGRFSGRQFSNSRSEMNVSTLELGDSALYLCASSLTGTIEAFFGQGTRLTVV.

The V and J genes are TRBV5-1 and TRBJ2-3, with D tentatively TRBD1 (5 bases). Trimming shortened V by 1 base and J by 2 bases, and 8 bases separated the two germline ends. There are 14 residues in the CDR3. Germline V gene lookup returns CDR1 SGHRS and CDR2 YFSETQ. The DNA for the CDR3 is TGCGCCAGCAGCTTGAGACAGATCACAGATACGCAGTATTTT. As protein: CASSLRQITDTQYF.

This clone is a singleton in its sample. The V gene is TRBV29-1, the J gene TRBJ2-5; D is perhaps TRBD2 (5 bases). This CDR3 is 12 amino acids long. V lost 4 bases, J lost 5 bases, and 11 bases lay in between. Germline V gene sequence: CDR1 SQVTM, CDR2 ANQGSEA. DNA for the CDR3: TGCAGCGTTGTTACTAGGTGGGAGACCCAGTACTTC. It is translated as CSVVTRWETQYF.

The chain carries TRBV28 and TRBJ2-2, with 11 bases identical to TRBD2. CDR1 and CDR2 from the germline V gene are MDHEN and SYDVKM. The junction had 3 bases not matched to a gene; V was cut back by 3 bases and J by 6 bases. There are 15 residues in the CDR3. The CDR3 bases are TGTGCCAGCAGTTTTAGCGGGAGGGGCGCCGGGGAGCTGTTTTTT. Protein product: CASSFSGRGAGELFF. Based on the CDR3 plus reference TRBV28 and TRBJ2-2, the full variable domain is DVKVTQSSRYLVKRTGEKVFLECVQDMDHENMFWYRQDPGLGLRLIYFSYDVKMKEKGDIPEGYSVSREKKERFSLILESASTNQTSMYLCASSFSGRGAGELFFGEGSRLTVL.